Listed here are 20 T cell receptor beta chains from one sample, sequenced in a study of cytomegalovirus exposure and HLA in healthy donors. The PCR employed 60 Vbeta primers together with 13 Jbeta primers. TCRdb's copy holds only in-frame clones and misses some; the assay was immunoSEQ multiplex PCR. The sample gives about 190,000 clones, roughly 81% of which show up once; around 3.3% is in the top ten. The specimen sequenced was PBMCs. Source of these receptors: a woman aged 30 to 39 in good health and CMV-seropositive.

This clone was found a few times. The sample holds other DNA sequences that translate to the same CDR3. The chain's CDR3 is CASSLTGGNTGELFF. In DNA, the CDR3 is TGTGCCAGCAGCTTGACAGGGGGGAACACCGGGGAGCTGTTTTTT. This chain uses TRBV7-9 with TRBJ2-2; TRBD1 agrees at 9 bases. The germline CDR1 and CDR2 sequences are SEHNR and FQNEAQ (reference sequence). This CDR3 has 15 amino acids. The J segment lost 1 base and the V segment lost 3 bases, leaving 0 bases of the junction unmatched.

The CDR3 sequence is CASSPEGARSYEQYF. The CDR3 nucleotides read TGTGCCAGCAGCCCTGAGGGGGCGAGGTCCTACGAGCAGTACTTC. This rearrangement joins TRBV5-4 to TRBJ2-7; the match to TRBD1 covers 7 bases. Looked up from germline, CDR1 is SGHNT and CDR2 is YYREEE (reference sequence). J was trimmed by 1 base and V by 4 bases; bases with no gene match: 8. This CDR3 has 15 residues.

The J gene is TRBJ1-2, the V gene TRBV29-1, with D unclear. The germline gives CDR1 SQVTM, CDR2 ANQGSEA. The CDR3 consists of 11 residues. Trimming took 4 bases from V and 7 from J, leaving 10 bases between them. CDR3 loop: CSVGAGGGYTF. CDR3 in DNA: TGCAGCGTTGGGGCAGGTGGTGGCTACACCTTC. The whole variable domain, remainder taken from reference TRBV29-1 and TRBJ1-2, is SAVISQKPSRDICQRGTSLTIQCQVDSQVTMMFWYRQQPGQSLTLIATANQGSEATYESGFVIDKFPISRPNLTFSTLTVSNMSPEDSSIYLCSVGAGGGYTFGSGTRLTVV.

J is TRBJ2-4 and V is TRBV9, with 8 positions matching TRBD2. The CDR3 runs 14 residues. V gave up 4 bases and J gave up 8 bases; unmatched junction bases: 8. Per the germline V gene, CDR1 is SGDLS and CDR2 is YYNGEE. The CDR3 sequence: CASSPRGGPYIQYF. In DNA form, the CDR3 reads TGTGCCAGCAGCCCCCGGGGGGGGCCGTACATTCAGTACTTC.

The chain combines TRBV7-9 with TRBJ1-1; D is perhaps TRBD1 (5 bases). The CDR3 spans 15 residues. From germline, CDR1 is SEHNR and CDR2 FQNEAQ (reference sequence). The V end lost 2 bases, the J end lost 3 bases, and 13 bases lay between the germline ends. The CDR3 protein is CASSLYRGVDTEAFF. CDR3 DNA sequence: TGTGCCAGCAGCTTATACCGGGGGGTGGACACTGAAGCTTTCTTT.

V usage is TRBV7-9 and J usage is TRBJ1-3; no definite D call. CDR1 SEHNR and CDR2 FQNEAQ come from the germline V gene (reference sequence). V lost 5 bases to trimming and J lost 1 base, with 9 bases between them. The CDR3 covers 14 residues. The CDR3 DNA reads as TGTGCCAGCAGCGGAGGGAATTCTGGAAACACCATATATTTT. The encoded protein is CASSGGNSGNTIYF. Full variable domain (missing parts from reference TRBV7-9 and TRBJ1-3): DTGVSQNPRHKITKRGQNVTFRCDPISEHNRLYWYRQTLGQGPEFLTYFQNEAQLEKSRLLSDRFSAERPKGSFSTLEIQRTEQGDSAMYLCASSGGNSGNTIYFGEGSWLTVV.

This rearrangement joins TRBV6-5 to TRBJ2-7, with 8 nucleotides matching TRBD1. Germline V gene data show CDR1 as MNHEY and CDR2 as SVGAGI. The CDR3 runs 15 residues. V lost 4 bases, J lost 4 bases, and 9 bases stayed unmatched. The CDR3 DNA reads TGTGCCAGCAGTTCCTCCGGGACAGGCCAGTACGAGCAGTACTTC. Its translation: CASSSSGTGQYEQYF.

V is TRBV28 and J is TRBJ1-1, with D perhaps matching TRBD1 (5 bases). Germline CDR1 and CDR2: MDHEN and SYDVKM. The CDR3 sequence is 13 residues long. Trimming pared 7 bases from V and 0 bases from J, leaving 9 bases between. The chain's CDR3 is CASMGGVNTEAFF. The CDR3 DNA reads as TGTGCCAGCATGGGAGGGGTGAACACTGAAGCTTTCTTT. The full variable domain, in which reference TRBV28 and TRBJ1-1 provide the parts outside the CDR3, is DVKVTQSSRYLVKRTGEKVFLECVQDMDHENMFWYRQDPGLGLRLIYFSYDVKMKEKGDIPEGYSVSREKKERFSLILESASTNQTSMYLCASMGGVNTEAFFGQGTRLTVV.

The V call is TRBV18, the J call TRBJ2-3, with 11 bases matching TRBD2. Germline values: CDR1 KGHSH, CDR2 LQKENI. Trimming removed 5 bases from V and 2 bases from J; junction bases left unmatched: 3. The CDR3 spans 15 residues. CDR3 amino acids: CASSGTSGHTDTQYF. The CDR3 nucleotides are TGTGCCAGCTCAGGGACTAGCGGACACACAGATACGCAGTATTTT.

This chain uses TRBV19 with TRBJ2-2; 11 bases are a match to TRBD2. The V gene's germline CDR1 is LNHDA and CDR2 SQIVND (reference sequence). Germline trimming cut 7 bases from V and 2 bases from J; bases unmatched to any gene: 6. The CDR3 length is 16 residues. CDR3: CASNRLAGKNTGELFF. DNA of the CDR3: TGTGCCAGTAACCGACTAGCGGGGAAAAACACCGGGGAGCTGTTTTTT.

V and J are TRBV5-1 and TRBJ2-2, with 8 bases aligning to TRBD1. With V trimmed by 3 bases and J by 8 bases, 6 bases remained unmatched. Germline CDR1 reads SGHRS; CDR2 reads YFSETQ. The CDR3 is 14 residues long. The CDR3 DNA reads TGCGCCAGCAGCTCCGGACAGGGCAGGGGGGAGCTGTTTTTT. The encoded protein is CASSSGQGRGELFF.

This chain uses TRBV2 with TRBJ2-2; 10 nucleotides agree with TRBD2. This CDR3 is built from 21 residues. Germline V gene lookup returns CDR1 SNHLY and CDR2 FYNNEI. V lost 3 bases to trimming and J lost 0 bases; unmatched junction nucleotides: 16. The CDR3 loop reads CASSEVPSGGGLPSNTGELFF. As DNA, the CDR3 is TGTGCCAGCAGTGAGGTCCCTAGCGGGGGTGGTTTACCATCGAACACCGGGGAGCTGTTTTTT.

The V call is TRBV19, the J call TRBJ2-1; 11 bases are a match to TRBD1. Germline assignment: CDR1 LNHDA and CDR2 SQIVND (reference sequence). The trim removed 5 bases at V and 0 bases at J, leaving 6 bases unmatched. This CDR3 is built from 17 residues. The CDR3, as DNA: TGTGCCAGTAGTTTCGGGACAGGGGGTAGCTCCTACAATGAGCAGTTCTTC. Protein: CASSFGTGGSSYNEQFF.

The V call is TRBV28, the J call TRBJ2-5; TRBD1 agrees at 7 bases. V lost 3 bases to trimming and J lost 1 base; unmatched junction nucleotides: 5. Germline CDR1 reads MDHEN; CDR2 reads SYDVKM. The CDR3 runs to 15 residues. The CDR3 nucleotides are TGTGCCAGCAGTTTGGCGACAGGGCCCCAAGAGACCCAGTACTTC. Protein product: CASSLATGPQETQYF.

The chain couples TRBV11-2 to TRBJ2-5; 7 nucleotides align to TRBD2. V gave up 5 bases and J gave up 4 bases; unmatched junction bases: 10. This CDR3 has 15 amino acids. CDR1 SGHAT and CDR2 FQNNGV come from the germline V gene. Here the CDR3 DNA reads TGTGCCAGCAGCCTGGGACTAAATAAGGGAGAGACCCAGTACTTC. Translation: CASSLGLNKGETQYF.

The rearrangement uses TRBV5-1 and TRBJ2-7, with 7 bases lining up with TRBD1. V lost 4 bases, J lost 1 base, and 8 bases stayed unmatched. Germline V gene sequence: CDR1 SGHRS, CDR2 YFSETQ. The CDR3 spans 15 residues. The CDR3 bases are TGCGCCAGCAGCCTGCTTGGACAGGTGTCCTACGAGCAGTACTTC. It yields the protein CASSLLGQVSYEQYF.

This chain uses TRBV5-1 with TRBJ2-7, with 11 bases fitting TRBD2. CDR1 SGHRS and CDR2 YFSETQ come from the germline V gene. The CDR3 length is 18 residues. With V trimmed by 0 bases and J by 0 bases, 8 bases remained unmatched. The CDR3 sequence is CASSLEPSGRSSSYEQYF. The CDR3 DNA sequence: TGCGCCAGCAGCTTGGAGCCTAGCGGGAGGTCCTCCTCCTACGAGCAGTACTTC.

J is TRBJ1-1 and V is TRBV2; the match to TRBD1 covers 7 bases. With 8 bases clipped from V and 1 base from J, the junction kept 7 bases outside the gene matches. The CDR3 runs to 14 residues. CDR1 is SNHLY, CDR2 FYNNEI, per germline. This CDR3 reads CASGTGARNTEAFF. DNA for the CDR3: TGTGCCAGCGGAACAGGGGCACGGAACACTGAAGCTTTCTTT.

The rearrangement joins TRBV11-2 to TRBJ2-7; 11 nucleotides match TRBD2. The length of the CDR3 is 14 residues. CDR1 is SGHAT and CDR2 is FQNNGV in the germline V gene. The V gene end was trimmed by 4 bases and the J gene end by 3 bases; junction bases not matched to a gene: 2. CDR3 protein: CASSYTSGSYEQYF. As DNA, the CDR3 is TGTGCCAGCAGCTATACTAGCGGGAGCTACGAGCAGTACTTC.

This chain joins TRBV7-8 and TRBJ1-5, with 7 positions matching TRBD1. Losses at the gene ends were 1 base for V and 2 bases for J; bases not matched to a gene: 5. The germline V gene has CDR1 SGHVS and CDR2 FQNEAQ. The CDR3 covers 16 residues. The CDR3, as DNA: TGTGCCAGCAGCTTAGGTAGGACAGGTGGCAATCAGCCCCAGCATTTT. Protein sequence: CASSLGRTGGNQPQHF.